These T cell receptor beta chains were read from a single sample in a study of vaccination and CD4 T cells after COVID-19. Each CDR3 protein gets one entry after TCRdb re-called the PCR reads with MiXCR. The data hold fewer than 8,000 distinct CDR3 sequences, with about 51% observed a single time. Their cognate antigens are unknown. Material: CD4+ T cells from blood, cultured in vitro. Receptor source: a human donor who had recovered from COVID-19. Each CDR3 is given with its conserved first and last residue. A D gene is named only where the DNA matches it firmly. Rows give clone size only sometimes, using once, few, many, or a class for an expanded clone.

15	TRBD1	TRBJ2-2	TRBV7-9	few	TGTGCCAGCAGACCGGGACAGGGATACACCGGGGAGCTGTTTTTT	CASRPGQGYTGELFF
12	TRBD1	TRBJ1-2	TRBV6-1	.	TGTGCCACCAGGACAGGGCCCTATGGCTACACCTTC	CATRTGPYGYTF
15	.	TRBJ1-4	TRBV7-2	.	TGTGCCAGCAGCCCAGTGGGGTCACGGAATGAAAAACTGTTTTTT	CASSPVGSRNEKLFF
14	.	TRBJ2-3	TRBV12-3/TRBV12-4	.	TGTGCCAGCACCCTTGGAGGGCCTAATCAGCCCCAGTATTTT	CASTLGGPNQPQYF
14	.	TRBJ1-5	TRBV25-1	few	TGTGCCAGCAGTGAAGTTGGTTACAATCAGCCCCAGCATTTT	CASSEVGYNQPQHF
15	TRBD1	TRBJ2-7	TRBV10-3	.	TGTGCCATCAGTGGACCGGACAGGGGGCTTAACGAGCAGTACTTC	CAISGPDRGLNEQYF
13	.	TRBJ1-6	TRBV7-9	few	TGTGCCAGCAGCGCCACAGGGAATTCACCCCTCCACTTT	CASSATGNSPLHF
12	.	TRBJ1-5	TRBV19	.	TGTGCCAGTAGTATGGGCTTGCAGCCCCAGCATTTT	CASSMGLQPQHF
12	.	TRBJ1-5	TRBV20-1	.	TGCAGTGCTAGGACAGGAAATCAGCCCCAGCATTTT	CSARTGNQPQHF
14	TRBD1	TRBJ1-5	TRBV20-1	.	TGCAGTGCCGGGGGGGGACAGGGTGGACAGCCCCAGCATTTT	CSAGGGQGGQPQHF
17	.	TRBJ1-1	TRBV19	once	TGTGCCAGTAGTGCGGACAAAGGCCTTTCCATGAACACTGAAGCTTTCTTT	CASSADKGLSMNTEAFF
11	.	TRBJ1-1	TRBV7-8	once	TGTGCCATGAGGGGGGCCACTGAAGCTTTCTTT	CAMRGATEAFF
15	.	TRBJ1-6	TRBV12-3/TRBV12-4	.	TGTGCCAGCAGTCCGTCGGGGAGGGGAGATTCACCCCTCCACTTT	CASSPSGRGDSPLHF
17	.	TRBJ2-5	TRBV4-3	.	TGCGCCAGCAGCCAGTTTGAGACCCCTCTGGCTCAAGAGACCCAGTACTTC	CASSQFETPLAQETQYF
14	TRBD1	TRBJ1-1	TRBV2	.	TGTGCCAGCAGTGCGGGACAGCGGGGCACTGAAGCTTTCTTT	CASSAGQRGTEAFF
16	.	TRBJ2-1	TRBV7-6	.	TGTGCCAGCAGCTTATTAGGTTCGGCTACCTACAATGAGCAGTTCTTC	CASSLLGSATYNEQFF
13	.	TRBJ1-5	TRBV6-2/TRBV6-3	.	TGTGCCAGCAGTTGGCAGGGACGGCAGCCCCAGCATTTT	CASSWQGRQPQHF
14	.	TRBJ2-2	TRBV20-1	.	TGCAGTGCTAGAGGGCGGGGGAACACCGGGGAGCTGTTTTTT	CSARGRGNTGELFF
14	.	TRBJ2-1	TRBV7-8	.	TGTGCCAGCAGCAGGGGTACCTTTGGGAATGAGCAGTTCTTC	CASSRGTFGNEQFF
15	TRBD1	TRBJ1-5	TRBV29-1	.	TGCAGCGTTGCGGAGGGCAGGGGGGTGAGTCAGCCCCAGCATTTT	CSVAEGRGVSQPQHF
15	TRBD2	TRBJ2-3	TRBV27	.	TGTGCCAGCGGCCGGGGAGCGGGGTTCACAGATACGCAGTATTTT	CASGRGAGFTDTQYF
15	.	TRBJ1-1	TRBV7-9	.	TGTGCCAGCAGCCCGGGTTCTTCGAGGACCGCTGAAGCTTTCTTT	CASSPGSSRTAEAFF
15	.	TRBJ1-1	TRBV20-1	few	TGCAGTGCTAGCCCCCGGCGAGGGAGGGGGACTGAAGCTTTCTTT	CSASPRRGRGTEAFF
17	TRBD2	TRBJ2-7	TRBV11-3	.	TGTGCCAGCAGCTCCGGGACTAGCGGGAGTGTCGTGCGTGAGCAGTACTTC	CASSSGTSGSVVREQYF
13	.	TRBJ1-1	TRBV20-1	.	TGCAGTGCTAGAGATGGCCAGAACACTGAAGCTTTCTTT	CSARDGQNTEAFF
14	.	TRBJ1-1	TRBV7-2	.	TGTGCCAGCAGCTTTCGCCAGGGGAACACTGAAGCTTTCTTT	CASSFRQGNTEAFF
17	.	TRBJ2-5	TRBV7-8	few	TGTGCCAGCAGCTTAGTAGGAGCCAGAAGGATGTGGGAGACCCAGTACTTC	CASSLVGARRMWETQYF
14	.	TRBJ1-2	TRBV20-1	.	TGCAGTGCTAGCGTCCAGGGCTCCAACTATGGCTACACCTTC	CSASVQGSNYGYTF
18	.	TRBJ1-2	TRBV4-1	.	TGCGCCAGCAGCCAAGAGCCCGGTGGGGGGCGCTGGAAGTTTGGCTACACCTTC	CASSQEPGGGRWKFGYTF
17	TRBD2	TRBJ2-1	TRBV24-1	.	TGTGCCACCAGTGATACTAGCGGGAGGGCCAACTACAATGAGCAGTTCTTC	CATSDTSGRANYNEQFF
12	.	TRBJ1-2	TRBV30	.	TGTGCCTGGAGTGCGGGACCCCTTGGCTACACCTTC	CAWSAGPLGYTF
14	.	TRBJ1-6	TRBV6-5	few	TGTGCCAGCAGTTCGGACGGTAGCAATTCACCCCTCCACTTT	CASSSDGSNSPLHF
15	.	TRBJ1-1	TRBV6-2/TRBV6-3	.	TGTGCCAGCAGTTACTCTGGGGGCCGCGGCACTGAAGCTTTCTTT	CASSYSGGRGTEAFF
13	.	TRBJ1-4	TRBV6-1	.	TGTGCCAGCAGTGAATCCCAGGTCGGGAAACTGTTTTTT	CASSESQVGKLFF
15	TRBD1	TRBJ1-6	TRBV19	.	TGTGCCAGTAGTACCCAGGGGGCTGCGAGTTCACCCCTCCACTTT	CASSTQGAASSPLHF
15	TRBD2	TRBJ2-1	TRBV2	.	TGTGCCAGCAGAGCCGGAGCGGGGGCATACAATGAGCAGTTCTTC	CASRAGAGAYNEQFF